This TCR beta chain was profiled in a study of cytomegalovirus exposure and HLA in healthy donors (dated by TCRdb to about 2017). Regarding the study in general: In an earlier analysis of some 550 of the donors, 276 Gb of sequence data and approximately 100 million unique TCR beta sequences from about 190 million T cells were reported. An early release covering 550 to 650 HLA-typed donors comprised about 300 gigabases of sequencing data and 65 million to 100 million unique TCR sequences. The genetic ancestry cluster associated with self-reported Caucasian donors included about 81% of the approximately 410 genotyped donors. The study aimed to test whether cataloging public T cell receptors could reveal signatures of past pathogen exposure. Using immunosequencing, the study profiled T cell repertoires from around 680 subjects and related those repertoires to cytomegalovirus serostatus. A separate validation cohort of roughly 130 different subjects was used in addition to the 666-subject first cohort. To predict cytomegalovirus infection status, the study brought together high-throughput TCR immunosequencing, statistical association of individual TCRs with disease status, and machine learning. In a later analysis, previously published TCR beta repertoires from several hundred donors were re-analyzed and high-resolution HLA genotyping was added so that TCR occurrence patterns could be studied. Rather than using new phenotypic data, the later analysis identified candidate immune exposures from TCR beta sequences and from how often those sequences occurred across donors. To decide whether each TCR beta V gene segment behaved as functional or pseudogenic, an earlier analysis of over 500 of the donors relied on high-throughput TCR beta sequencing. Donor age, sex, ethnicity and CMV serostatus were collected together with the repertoire data. A later genetic analysis used genome-wide SNP genotypes for about 60% of the roughly 670 donors, treating that subset as a discovery cohort. Every repertoire in the discovery cohort had been generated on one and the same sequencing platform. Class I and class II HLA loci were covered by the typing at four-digit resolution. The number of typed donors differed by locus: about 620-640 for A, B, C, DRB1 and DQB1; 500 to 550 for DQA1; over 600 for DPA1; and about 450 for DPB1. Five DR-DQ haplotypes were treated as single units for association and clustering because of strong linkage in the cohort. Among a few hundred genotyped donors of the cohort, an average of around 240,000 unique TCR beta nucleotide sequences were sequenced per donor, 15% to 20% of them non-productive. The investigation overall reported the following: Because counts were too low, approximately 18 rarely observed V segments, including chromosome 9 orphons, were excluded from the earlier analysis of roughly 580 of the donors. A total of 164 TCR beta chains were listed by the study as associated with cytomegalovirus. Assigning TCR associations to individual alleles was difficult when HLA alleles, especially DR and DQ, strongly co-occurred. In a later analysis, HLA-associated TCR beta chains were found to be more clonally expanded and to have lower generation probabilities than equally common non-associated chains. Because HLA typing was unavailable for some donors at each locus, only the typed subset was used in association tests. In a later analysis, the rate of TCR association differed among HLA loci, with DRB1 alleles having the most associated TCRs and HLA-C alleles having the fewest. A cluster of highly shared sequence variants was judged likely to represent a technical artifact of the sequencing pipeline. The authors suggested that the approach could potentially be generalized to other disease states and immunological phenotypes. A further reported finding was that TCR beta sequences accurately predicted the HLA-A and HLA-B alleles for most subjects in the first cohort. In both the original and validation cohorts, the classifier was reported to diagnose cytomegalovirus status with high specificity and sensitivity. Three of the identified cytomegalovirus-associated TCR beta chains were confirmed in vitro to be specific for cytomegalovirus antigens. According to a later genetic analysis, donors in an Asian-associated ancestry cluster had fewer N-insertions in productive TCRs than the roughly 670-donor mean. A later genetic analysis associated a missense DCLRE1C variant with V-gene and J-gene trimming of TCR beta chains, and an independent cohort replicated the association. Several of the top co-occurrence clusters appeared to be linked to parvovirus B19, influenza, CMV and Epstein-Barr virus, according to a later analysis. In a later analysis, 16,951 TCR beta sequences were associated with specific HLA alleles at a false discovery rate of 0.05. In an earlier analysis of about 600 of the donors, most TCR beta V segments appeared in productive rearrangements about 87% or about 30% of the time, broadly matching IMGT annotations. Immune exposure information for the cohort was limited to CMV serostatus. Only TCR beta chains were sequenced in this cohort, and the absence of alpha or paired-chain data limited detectable features. Correlated functional status among segregating V segments might be attributable to linkage disequilibrium, but an unknown experimental factor could not be ruled out. Roughly uniform sequencing depth across donors was assumed in presence/absence analyses, although this assumption may not hold. Most CMV-associated TCR beta chains appeared to be HLA-restricted in a later analysis, and the HLA associations seemed to be driven largely by CMV exposure. Because the 87-base-pair reads could not distinguish some IMGT-functional V segments, including TRBV6-2 and TRBV6-3, those segments were excluded. Most TCR sequences were seen in very few donors, while some public TCRs were found in many individuals.

The cohort comprised 550 to 700 healthy bone marrow donors. Cohort members were all nominally healthy when sampled, although unrecorded immune exposures were likely present. The donor was CMV seronegative and belonged to the group of 352 seronegative cohort members. Every donor gave a peripheral blood sample, and the peripheral blood mononuclear cells from that sample were used for TCR beta sequencing. The Qiagen DNeasy Blood Extraction Kit was used to extract genomic DNA from the blood cell samples. The library relied on the immunoSEQ multiplex PCR assay. A mixture of 60 forward primers for TCR Vbeta segments and 13 reverse primers for TCR Jbeta segments was used in the multiplex PCR. The CDR3 region of rearranged TCR beta genes was amplified from genomic DNA by a multiplex PCR assay. On the Illumina HiSeq System, the amplified TCR beta libraries were sequenced as 87-base-pair reads. The paper's processing steps were these. A later analysis counted some 74 million unique TCR beta chains across the 650 to 800 repertoires, and some 12 million of these chains were shared by at least two donors. To remove PCR and sequencing errors, raw reads were error-corrected and collapsed into unique sequences using a nearest-neighbor algorithm that merged closely related sequences. To assign V, D and J gene segments, CDR3 sequences were aligned to IMGT reference sequences. For a sequence to be retained, a match of at least six nucleotides to both a V gene segment and a J gene segment was required. Rearrangements were called productive when the CDR3 lacked stop codons and stayed in frame with V and J; all others were non-productive. CDR3 was defined by IMGT convention, running from the second conserved V-encoded cysteine to the conserved J-encoded phenylalanine. In an earlier analysis of 587 of the donors, sequences lacking an unambiguous match to a single V gene segment were excluded. In an earlier analysis of several hundred of the donors, V segments were called functional above 56.7% productive rearrangements and were called segregating when the between-donor standard deviation exceeded 5%. A statistical classification framework was built to diagnose cytomegalovirus status from the catalog of TCR beta chain sequences. In a later analysis, TCR nucleotide sequences were compared against IMGT/GENE-DB human TR gene sequences so that V and J genes could be assigned. Using the TCRdist pipeline, a later analysis assigned CDR3 sequences along with most-parsimonious VDJ recombination scenarios. In a later analysis, each TCR beta chain was defined by its CDR3 amino acid sequence together with its V-gene family, and reads lacking a unique V-gene family were excluded. To address suspected cross-contamination and a sequencing artifact, a later analysis removed roughly 580 highly shared, low-generation-probability nucleotide sequences. In a later analysis, a clonal expansion index was calculated for each public chain from normalized within-repertoire ranks of inferred template counts. Generation probabilities in a later analysis came from a VDJ recombination model fitted to out-of-frame rearrangements, and those results were checked against IGoR. In a later analysis, hypergeometric tests were used to score TCR-TCR, TCR-HLA and TCR-CMV co-occurrence, with a repertoire-size bias correction applied to TCR pairs. False discovery rates were estimated in a later analysis by permuting HLA or CMV assignments 20 times. A later analysis grouped co-occurring TCRs with DBSCAN, adding TCRdist sequence similarity when clustering within HLA-allele-positive subsets. Co-occurrence clustering excluded repertoires with fewer than 30,000 or more than 120,000 public chains, plus five with anomalous nucleotide sharing. Here the immuneACCESS table is served through TCRdb, limited to in-frame sequences with V and J called. Missing clones are a known gap in these copies; in checked studies unresolved V genes cover under half, and the rest lacks a known reason. V, J and clone size reflect that table, while D and trimming were determined from the DNA. In all, the sample holds over 200,000 clones, and approximately 82% of those were seen once. The ten most abundant clones make up around 0.57% of the sample.

In the case of this clone: This receptor's antigen is unknown. Nothing much larger sits one base from this clone, and base qualities are not available.

From V the trimming removes 0 bases and from J it removes 3 bases, while the gene matches leave 4 bases of the junction unaccounted for. CDR1 and CDR2 were assigned from the germline V gene as SGDLS and YYNGEE. The cysteine opens and the phenylalanine closes a CDR3 of 15 amino acids. Only the CDR3 DNA stays, 45 bases, in frame from base 1. The V gene is TRBV9 and the J gene is TRBJ2-7, with 9 bases matching TRBD2. The receptor was derived from a middle-aged woman in good health and CMV-seronegative. The sequenced sample consisted of PBMCs. The DNA reads TGTGCCAGCAGCGTAGCGGCTAGCGGGGTCTACGAGCAGTACTTC. Its protein product is CASSVAASGVYEQYF.